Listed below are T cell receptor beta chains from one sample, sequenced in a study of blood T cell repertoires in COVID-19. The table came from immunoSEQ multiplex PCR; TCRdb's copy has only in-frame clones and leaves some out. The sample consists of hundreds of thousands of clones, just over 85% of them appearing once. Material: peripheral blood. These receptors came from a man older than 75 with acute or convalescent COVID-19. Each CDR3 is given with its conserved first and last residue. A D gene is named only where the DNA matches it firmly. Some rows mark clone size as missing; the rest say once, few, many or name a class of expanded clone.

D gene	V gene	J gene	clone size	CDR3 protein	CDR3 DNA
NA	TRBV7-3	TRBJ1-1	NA	CASSFTGMNTEAFF	TGTGCCAGCAGCTTTACAGGCATGAACACTGAAGCTTTCTTT
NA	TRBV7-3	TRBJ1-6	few	CASSSGHHNSPLHF	TGTGCCAGCAGCTCGGGACATCATAATTCACCCCTCCACTTT
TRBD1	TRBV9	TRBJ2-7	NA	CASSISRDRNEQYF	TGTGCCAGCAGCATCTCCCGGGACAGGAACGAGCAGTACTTC
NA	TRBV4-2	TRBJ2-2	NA	CASSTKYRVTGELFF	TGTGCCAGCAGCACCAAGTACAGGGTCACCGGGGAGCTGTTTTTT
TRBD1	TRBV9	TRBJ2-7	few	CASSGGTGGAYEQYF	TGTGCCAGCAGCGGCGGGACAGGGGGGGCCTACGAGCAGTACTTC
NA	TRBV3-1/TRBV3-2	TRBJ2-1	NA	CASSQGRPRGYNEQFF	TGTGCCAGCAGCCAAGGTAGACCACGGGGCTACAATGAGCAGTTCTTC
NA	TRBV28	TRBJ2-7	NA	CASSQATTYEQYF	TGTGCCAGTTCACAAGCTACTACCTACGAGCAGTACTTC
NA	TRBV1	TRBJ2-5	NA	CTSTRAAETQYF	TGCACCAGCACTAGAGCCGCCGAGACCCAGTACTTC
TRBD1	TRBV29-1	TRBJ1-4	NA	CSAGGQPNEKLFF	TGCAGCGCTGGGGGACAGCCGAATGAAAAACTGTTTTTT
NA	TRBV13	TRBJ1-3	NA	CASSRGENTIYF	TGTGCCAGCTCCCGGGGGGAAAACACCATATATTTT
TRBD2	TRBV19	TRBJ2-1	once	CASGFLADYNEQFF	TGTGCCAGTGGATTTCTAGCGGATTACAATGAGCAGTTCTTC
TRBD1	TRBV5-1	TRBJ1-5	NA	CASSRDSGNQPQHF	TGCGCCAGCAGCCGGGACAGCGGCAATCAGCCCCAGCATTTT
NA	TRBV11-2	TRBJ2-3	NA	CASSLDRSTDTQYF	TGTGCCAGCAGCTTAGATCGGAGCACAGATACGCAGTATTTT
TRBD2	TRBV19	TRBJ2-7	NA	CASSIVSSGSYEQYF	TGTGCCAGTAGTATAGTTTCTAGCGGGAGCTACGAGCAGTACTTC
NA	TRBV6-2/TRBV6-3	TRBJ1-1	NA	CASSSDRVIHRGTEAFF	TGTGCCAGCAGCTCCGATAGGGTAATCCATCGAGGGACTGAAGCTTTCTTT
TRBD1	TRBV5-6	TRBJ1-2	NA	CASRETGTGDQGYTF	TGTGCCAGCAGGGAGACCGGGACAGGGGATCAGGGCTACACCTTC
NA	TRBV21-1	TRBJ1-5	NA	CASSKMYTGNQPQHF	TGTGCCAGCAGCAAAATGTATACAGGGAATCAGCCCCAGCATTTT
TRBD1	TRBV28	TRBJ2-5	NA	CASSPGTGGETQYF	TGTGCTAGCAGTCCCGGGACAGGGGGTGAGACCCAGTACTTC
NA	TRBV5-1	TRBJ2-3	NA	CASSLGQPAITDTQYF	TGCGCCAGCAGCTTAGGACAGCCGGCAATCACAGATACGCAGTATTTT
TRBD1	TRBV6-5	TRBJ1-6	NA	CASSYGQGVFAPLHF	TGTGCCAGCAGTTACGGACAGGGGGTTTTCGCACCCCTCCACTTT
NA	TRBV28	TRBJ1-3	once	CASSLRQGRNTIYF	TGTGCCAGCAGTTTGAGGCAGGGTCGAAACACCATATATTTT
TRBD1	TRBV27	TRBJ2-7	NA	CATIDRASYEQYF	TGTGCCACCATAGACAGGGCCTCCTACGAGCAGTACTTC
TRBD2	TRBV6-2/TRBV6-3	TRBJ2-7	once	CASSSGLAGPMYEQYF	TGTGCCAGCAGTTCGGGACTAGCGGGGCCAATGTACGAGCAGTACTTC
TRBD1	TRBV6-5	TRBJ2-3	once	CASRVDRENTQYF	TGTGCCAGCCGCGTGGACAGGGAGAATACGCAGTATTTT
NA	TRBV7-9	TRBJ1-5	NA	CASSLGGYSNQPQHF	TGTGCCAGCAGCTTGGGGGGGTATAGCAATCAGCCCCAGCATTTT
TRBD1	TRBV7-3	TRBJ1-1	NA	CASSAGQVNTEAFF	TGTGCCAGCAGCGCGGGACAGGTGAACACTGAAGCTTTCTTT
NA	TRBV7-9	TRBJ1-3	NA	CASSLAGRVHSGNTIYF	TGTGCCAGCAGCTTAGCTGGCAGGGTCCACTCTGGAAACACCATATATTTT
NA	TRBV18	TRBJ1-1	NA	CASSPDRLNTEAFF	TGTGCCAGCTCACCAGACAGGTTGAACACTGAAGCTTTCTTT
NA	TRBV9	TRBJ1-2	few	CASSVAGGADGYTF	TGTGCCAGCAGCGTAGCGGGGGGCGCGGATGGCTACACCTTC
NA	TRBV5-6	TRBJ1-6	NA	CASSLGVNYNSPLHF	TGTGCCAGCAGCTTGGGCGTGAACTATAATTCACCCCTCCACTTT
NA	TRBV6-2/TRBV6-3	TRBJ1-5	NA	CASTPTRGVFQPQHF	TGTGCCAGCACCCCCACCCGGGGAGTTTTTCAGCCCCAGCATTTT
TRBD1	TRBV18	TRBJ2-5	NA	CASSADKGARETQYF	TGTGCCAGCTCGGCCGATAAGGGGGCCCGAGAGACCCAGTACTTC
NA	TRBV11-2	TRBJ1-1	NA	CASSLSGQLNTEAFF	TGTGCCAGCAGCTTATCTGGACAGCTGAACACTGAAGCTTTCTTT
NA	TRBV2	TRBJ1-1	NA	CASRSDGGTAEAFF	TGTGCCAGCAGATCCGACGGAGGCACGGCTGAAGCTTTCTTT
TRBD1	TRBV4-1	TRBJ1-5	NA	CASSPRTGVSNQPQHF	TGCGCCAGCAGCCCCCGGACAGGGGTTAGCAATCAGCCCCAGCATTTT
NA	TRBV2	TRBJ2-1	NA	CASSHRINSYNEQFF	TGTGCCAGCAGCCACAGGATTAACTCCTACAATGAGCAGTTCTTC
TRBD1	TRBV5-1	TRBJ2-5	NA	CASSLGTGGGETQYF	TGCGCCAGCAGCTTGGGGACAGGGGGCGGGGAGACCCAGTACTTC
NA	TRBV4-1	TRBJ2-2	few	CASTGTLNTGELFF	TGCGCCAGCACCGGGACTCTGAACACCGGGGAGCTGTTTTTT
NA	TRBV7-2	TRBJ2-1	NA	CASSLRTSSYNEQFF	TGTGCCAGCAGCTTAAGGACTTCCTCCTACAATGAGCAGTTCTTC